These T cell receptor beta chains were read from a single sample in a study of shared clonotypes between healthy human individuals. TCRdb's table, derived via immunoSEQ multiplex PCR, lists solely in-frame clones and lacks some. The sample contains approximately 810,000 clones, approximately 92% of which appear only once. Sequenced material: naive CD8+ T cells sorted from blood. The origin of the receptors is a man aged 25 to 40 in good health. CDR3s include the opening cysteine and the closing phenylalanine or tryptophan. The D gene is left open where the match is weak. A clone size is listed for some rows: how often the clone was seen (once, few, many), or a class if it is expanded.

D gene: .
J gene: TRBJ2-4
clone size: .
V gene: TRBV6-6
CDR3 DNA: TGTGCCAGCAGTTGGTTTCAGGGATTAGGCAAAAACATTCAGTACTTC
CDR3 protein: CASSWFQGLGKNIQYF

D gene: TRBD1
J gene: TRBJ2-7
clone size: once
V gene: TRBV13
CDR3 DNA: TGTGCCAGCTCCGGTGCGACAGGGGAGGTGGGCGAGCAGTACTTC
CDR3 protein: CASSGATGEVGEQYF

D gene: .
J gene: TRBJ2-5
clone size: once
V gene: TRBV28
CDR3 DNA: TGTGCCAGCAGTTTCCCCGGACCCACAGGACAAGAGACCCAGTACTTC
CDR3 protein: CASSFPGPTGQETQYF

D gene: TRBD2
J gene: TRBJ2-5
clone size: .
V gene: TRBV19
CDR3 DNA: TGTGCCAGTAGTATCGGGACTAGCGATAAAGAGACCCAGTACTTC
CDR3 protein: CASSIGTSDKETQYF

D gene: .
J gene: TRBJ1-2
clone size: .
V gene: TRBV7-2
CDR3 DNA: TGTGCCAGCAGCCCCATTCCGGGACTCAACTATGGCTACACCTTC
CDR3 protein: CASSPIPGLNYGYTF

D gene: .
J gene: TRBJ2-3
clone size: .
V gene: TRBV15
CDR3 DNA: TGTGCCACCAGCAGAGGTCCGGAGGGCACAGATACGCAGTATTTT
CDR3 protein: CATSRGPEGTDTQYF

D gene: .
J gene: TRBJ2-7
clone size: .
V gene: TRBV5-1
CDR3 DNA: TGCGCCAGCAGAGGGGACTCCCCCTACGAGCAGTACTTC
CDR3 protein: CASRGDSPYEQYF

D gene: .
J gene: TRBJ1-2
clone size: .
V gene: TRBV7-9
CDR3 DNA: TGTGCCAGCAGCTTAGGCGAGTCGTGGTATGGCTACACCTTC
CDR3 protein: CASSLGESWYGYTF

D gene: .
J gene: TRBJ2-1
clone size: .
V gene: TRBV11-3
CDR3 DNA: TGTGCCAGCAGCTTGTCTAGTCCCCATGAGCAGTTCTTC
CDR3 protein: CASSLSSPHEQFF

D gene: .
J gene: TRBJ2-4
clone size: .
V gene: TRBV25-1
CDR3 DNA: TGTGCCAGCAGTGAATGGAACCCAAAGGGCATTCAGTACTTC
CDR3 protein: CASSEWNPKGIQYF

D gene: TRBD1
J gene: TRBJ2-1
clone size: .
V gene: TRBV6-6
CDR3 DNA: TGTGCCAGCAGCGAATCGGGACAGGGGCTTTCGAGTGAGCAGTTCTTC
CDR3 protein: CASSESGQGLSSEQFF

D gene: TRBD1
J gene: TRBJ2-3
clone size: .
V gene: TRBV7-8
CDR3 DNA: TGTGCCAGCAGCTTGGCCGGACAGGGCACAGATACGCAGTATTTT
CDR3 protein: CASSLAGQGTDTQYF

D gene: .
J gene: TRBJ1-2
clone size: .
V gene: TRBV7-2
CDR3 DNA: TGTGCCAGCAGCTTAGTACCAGGGGAGGCTGGCTACACCTTC
CDR3 protein: CASSLVPGEAGYTF

D gene: .
J gene: TRBJ2-3
clone size: few
V gene: TRBV27
CDR3 DNA: TGTGCCAGCAGTCGGGGGGATACGCAGTATTTT
CDR3 protein: CASSRGDTQYF

D gene: .
J gene: TRBJ2-7
clone size: .
V gene: TRBV7-9
CDR3 DNA: TGTGCCAGCAGCCCGACCCCTGCCGAGCAGTACTTC
CDR3 protein: CASSPTPAEQYF

D gene: .
J gene: TRBJ2-7
clone size: .
V gene: TRBV5-1
CDR3 DNA: TGCGCCAGCAGCTTGGGGGGGTCACGGTACGAGCAGTACTTC
CDR3 protein: CASSLGGSRYEQYF

D gene: TRBD2
J gene: TRBJ2-1
clone size: .
V gene: TRBV7-9
CDR3 DNA: TGTGCCAGCAGCTCCGGGGGGAGGTTTCTGTTCTTC
CDR3 protein: CASSSGGRFLFF

D gene: TRBD1
J gene: TRBJ2-7
clone size: .
V gene: TRBV7-6
CDR3 DNA: TGTGCCAGCAGCGTACAGGGGTCCTACGAGCAGTACTTC
CDR3 protein: CASSVQGSYEQYF

D gene: .
J gene: TRBJ2-1
clone size: .
V gene: TRBV4-3
CDR3 DNA: TGCGCCAGCAGCCAAGATCGCACACCCCTTGGGGAGCAGTTCTTC
CDR3 protein: CASSQDRTPLGEQFF

D gene: TRBD1
J gene: TRBJ2-7
clone size: .
V gene: TRBV28
CDR3 DNA: TGTGCCAGCAGCTTCACCGGGACAGGGGTTCTCGAGCAGTACTTC
CDR3 protein: CASSFTGTGVLEQYF

D gene: TRBD2
J gene: TRBJ2-1
clone size: .
V gene: TRBV7-2
CDR3 DNA: TGTGCCAGCAGCTTAGTTGCGGGAGTTTTAGAGCAGTTCTTC
CDR3 protein: CASSLVAGVLEQFF

D gene: TRBD1
J gene: TRBJ1-2
clone size: .
V gene: TRBV6-1
CDR3 DNA: TGTGCCAGCAGTGATTTCCGGGACAGGGTAGATGGCTACACCTTC
CDR3 protein: CASSDFRDRVDGYTF

D gene: .
J gene: TRBJ1-5
clone size: .
V gene: TRBV28
CDR3 DNA: TGTGCCAGCACCTCAGCATTGGGGGGAAATCAGCCCCAGCATTTT
CDR3 protein: CASTSALGGNQPQHF

D gene: TRBD1
J gene: TRBJ1-1
clone size: .
V gene: TRBV6-5
CDR3 DNA: TGTGCCAGCAGCCCAGGGGGCGGTTCTGAAGCTTTCTTT
CDR3 protein: CASSPGGGSEAFF

D gene: .
J gene: TRBJ2-3
clone size: once
V gene: TRBV29-1
CDR3 DNA: TGCAGCGTTGAAGACGGGGGCCAGCCCACAGATACGCAGTATTTT
CDR3 protein: CSVEDGGQPTDTQYF

D gene: TRBD1
J gene: TRBJ2-7
clone size: .
V gene: TRBV30
CDR3 DNA: TGTGCCTGGAGTGTACAGGGGGCCTACGAGCAGTACTTC
CDR3 protein: CAWSVQGAYEQYF

D gene: TRBD1
J gene: TRBJ2-7
clone size: .
V gene: TRBV30
CDR3 DNA: TGTGCCTGGAGTCTTTCCCGGGACAGGGGATATGGGCAGTACTTC
CDR3 protein: CAWSLSRDRGYGQYF

D gene: .
J gene: TRBJ2-1
clone size: .
V gene: TRBV7-9
CDR3 DNA: TGTGCCAGCCTAGGGGCAGTAGGGAATGAGCAGTTCTTC
CDR3 protein: CASLGAVGNEQFF

D gene: .
J gene: TRBJ2-7
clone size: .
V gene: TRBV7-9
CDR3 DNA: TGTGCCAGCAGCCATAGAGGGCGCTCCTACGAGCAGTACTTC
CDR3 protein: CASSHRGRSYEQYF

D gene: TRBD1
J gene: TRBJ1-1
clone size: .
V gene: TRBV5-1
CDR3 DNA: TGCGCCAGCGCCCCCCAGGACAGGGGGTTTGTGAACACTGAAGCTTTCTTT
CDR3 protein: CASAPQDRGFVNTEAFF

D gene: TRBD1
J gene: TRBJ2-3
clone size: .
V gene: TRBV18
CDR3 DNA: TGTGCCAGCTCACCATTTGGGACAGGGGACACAGATACGCAGTATTTT
CDR3 protein: CASSPFGTGDTDTQYF

D gene: TRBD2
J gene: TRBJ2-7
clone size: .
V gene: TRBV7-2
CDR3 DNA: TGTGCCAGCAGCTTCTATAGCGGGTTATACGAGCAGTACTTC
CDR3 protein: CASSFYSGLYEQYF

D gene: TRBD1
J gene: TRBJ2-7
clone size: .
V gene: TRBV27
CDR3 DNA: TGTGCCAGCAGTTTAGGGACAGGGGCCTACGAGCAGTACTTC
CDR3 protein: CASSLGTGAYEQYF

D gene: .
J gene: TRBJ2-3
clone size: .
V gene: TRBV27
CDR3 DNA: TGTGCCAGCAGTCTAGGACGGCAAGATACGCAGTATTTT
CDR3 protein: CASSLGRQDTQYF

D gene: .
J gene: TRBJ2-1
clone size: .
V gene: TRBV27
CDR3 DNA: TGTGCCAGCAGTTTACTCGCGGTTCCCTACAATGAGCAGTTCTTC
CDR3 protein: CASSLLAVPYNEQFF

D gene: .
J gene: TRBJ2-7
clone size: .
V gene: TRBV27
CDR3 DNA: TGTGCCAGCAGTTTAGGGCGGAACATCTACGAGCAGTACTTC
CDR3 protein: CASSLGRNIYEQYF

D gene: .
J gene: TRBJ1-2
clone size: .
V gene: TRBV27
CDR3 DNA: TGTGCCAGCAGTTTAGGGGTAGGGGACTATGGCTACACCTTC
CDR3 protein: CASSLGVGDYGYTF

D gene: .
J gene: TRBJ2-2
clone size: .
V gene: TRBV6-6
CDR3 DNA: TGTGCCAGCAGTTATAGGTTACCGAACACCGGGGAGCTGTTTTTT
CDR3 protein: CASSYRLPNTGELFF

D gene: .
J gene: TRBJ2-1
clone size: .
V gene: TRBV11-3
CDR3 DNA: TGTGCCAGCAGCCCGCGAGATTGGGATGAGCAGTTCTTC
CDR3 protein: CASSPRDWDEQFF

D gene: .
J gene: TRBJ2-1
clone size: .
V gene: TRBV10-2
CDR3 DNA: TGCGCCAGCATTTCGAGAAATGAGCAGTTCTTC
CDR3 protein: CASISRNEQFF

D gene: .
J gene: TRBJ1-1
clone size: .
V gene: TRBV5-8
CDR3 DNA: TGTGCCAGCAGCCCGTTGCCTCCAACCACCCCCGGAACTGAAGCTTTCTTT
CDR3 protein: CASSPLPPTTPGTEAFF

D gene: .
J gene: TRBJ2-7
clone size: .
V gene: TRBV7-9
CDR3 DNA: TGTGCCAGCAGCCACAGGGCGACCCCCTACGAGCAGTACTTC
CDR3 protein: CASSHRATPYEQYF

D gene: TRBD1
J gene: TRBJ1-1
clone size: .
V gene: TRBV30
CDR3 DNA: TGTGCCTGGAGTCTAAGACAGGGCACGGGCACTGAAGCTTTCTTT
CDR3 protein: CAWSLRQGTGTEAFF

D gene: TRBD1
J gene: TRBJ2-3
clone size: once
V gene: TRBV28
CDR3 DNA: TGTGCCAGCAGTTTTGCAGACAGGGGGACAGATACGCAGTATTTT
CDR3 protein: CASSFADRGTDTQYF

D gene: .
J gene: TRBJ2-7
clone size: once
V gene: TRBV16
CDR3 DNA: TGTGCCAGCAGCCGCTACCAGGGGAAGGACCTCGAGCAGTACTTC
CDR3 protein: CASSRYQGKDLEQYF

D gene: .
J gene: TRBJ1-2
clone size: .
V gene: TRBV27
CDR3 DNA: TGTGCCAGCAGTTTACTGGGAGGGGACTATGGCTACACCTTC
CDR3 protein: CASSLLGGDYGYTF

D gene: .
J gene: TRBJ2-7
clone size: .
V gene: TRBV4-1
CDR3 DNA: TGCGCCAGCAGCCTGGGACCCGCCTACGAGCAGTACTTC
CDR3 protein: CASSLGPAYEQYF

D gene: TRBD1
J gene: TRBJ2-7
clone size: .
V gene: TRBV4-1
CDR3 DNA: TGCGCCAGCAGCCCCGGACAGGGCCTCTCCTACGAGCAGTACTTC
CDR3 protein: CASSPGQGLSYEQYF

D gene: .
J gene: TRBJ2-1
clone size: .
V gene: TRBV19
CDR3 DNA: TGTGCCAGTAGTAATTCCTGGCCGCAGGGGGGATGGGTCCTCAATGAGCAGTTCTTC
CDR3 protein: CASSNSWPQGGWVLNEQFF

D gene: .
J gene: TRBJ1-3
clone size: .
V gene: TRBV4-1
CDR3 DNA: TGCGCCAGCAGCCGAGAACCAAATTGGGGAAACACCATGTATTTT
CDR3 protein: CASSREPNWGNTMYF

D gene: TRBD1
J gene: TRBJ1-1
clone size: .
V gene: TRBV7-9
CDR3 DNA: TGTGCCAGCAGCCGACAGGGGGCAAGGAACACTGAAGCTTTCTTT
CDR3 protein: CASSRQGARNTEAFF

D gene: TRBD1
J gene: TRBJ1-2
clone size: .
V gene: TRBV6-5
CDR3 DNA: TGTGCCAGCACGGGGACAGGGGGGGCACATGGCTACACCTTC
CDR3 protein: CASTGTGGAHGYTF

D gene: .
J gene: TRBJ1-2
clone size: .
V gene: TRBV29-1
CDR3 DNA: TGCAGCGTTGAAGAGGGCCTTGGGGTTGGCTACACCTTC
CDR3 protein: CSVEEGLGVGYTF

D gene: TRBD1
J gene: TRBJ2-7
clone size: .
V gene: TRBV7-6
CDR3 DNA: TGTGCCAGCAGCATACCCGCCGGGACAGGGCTCCACGAGCAGTACTTC
CDR3 protein: CASSIPAGTGLHEQYF

D gene: TRBD2
J gene: TRBJ2-3
clone size: .
V gene: TRBV12-5
CDR3 DNA: TGTGCTAGTGGTTTGGCCGGGACTAGCGGGAGATCTTCAGATACGCAGTATTTT
CDR3 protein: CASGLAGTSGRSSDTQYF

D gene: .
J gene: TRBJ2-7
clone size: .
V gene: TRBV10-2
CDR3 DNA: TGCGCCAGCAGTTTACGGGCCTACGAGCAGTACTTC
CDR3 protein: CASSLRAYEQYF

D gene: .
J gene: TRBJ2-1
clone size: once
V gene: TRBV25-1
CDR3 DNA: TGTGCCAGCAGTGACTGGGAAACGACCCAGTTCTTC
CDR3 protein: CASSDWETTQFF